Below are 17 T cell receptor beta chains sequenced from a single sample in a study of T-cell memory formation after mild COVID-19. TCRdb re-called the 5' RACE reads with MiXCR, one entry per CDR3 protein. Among some 150,000 distinct CDR3 sequences listed, under 7% were seen once. Material: PBMCs or a T cell subset sorted from them (not recorded which). All receptors come from an adult woman who had mild COVID-19 (a few samples of this study predate the infection). Cell type and time point are not known.

V usage is TRBV14 and J usage is TRBJ2-1; 13 bases fit TRBD2. J was trimmed by 8 bases and V by 5 bases; bases with no gene match: 9. The germline gives CDR1 SGHDN, CDR2 FVKESK. This CDR3 is 16 amino acids long. CDR3 region: CASSVAGLAGPDEQFF. DNA of the CDR3: TGTGCCAGCAGCGTCGCGGGACTAGCGGGACCCGATGAGCAGTTCTTC.

This clonotype was seen repeatedly, ten times or more. The rearrangement links TRBV5-6 to TRBJ1-1, with a tentative D call TRBD1 (5 bases). Germline-derived CDR1 and CDR2 are SGHDT and YYEEEE. There are 17 residues in the CDR3. The V end was cut by 0 bases, the J end by 5 bases, with 20 bases between. As DNA, the CDR3 is TGTGCCAGCAGCTTGGTGGGGTTAGGGGATCCGCAGACTGAAGCTTTCTTT. Translated, it gives CASSLVGLGDPQTEAFF.

This clonotype was seen ten or more times. The genes are TRBV6-6 and TRBJ2-2; D uncertain. Trimming pared 0 bases from V and 6 bases from J, leaving 11 bases between. This CDR3 region has 15 residues. Germline V gives CDR1 MNHNY, CDR2 SVGAGI (reference sequence). The CDR3 here is CASSYSGLFSGELFF. The CDR3 DNA follows: TGTGCCAGCAGTTACTCGGGCCTCTTCTCCGGGGAGCTGTTTTTT.

This clonotype was detected a few times. The chain is built from TRBV10-3 and TRBJ1-1, with 9 nucleotides matching TRBD1. The V gene's germline CDR1 is ENHRY and CDR2 SYGVKD. V lost 0 bases and J lost 1; bases outside the gene matches: 0. The CDR3 has 15 amino acids. The CDR3 is CAISESDRGNTEAFF. CDR3 DNA: TGTGCCATCAGTGAGTCGGACAGGGGGAACACTGAAGCTTTCTTT.

This clonotype was observed at least ten times. The gene calls are TRBV29-1 and TRBJ2-3, with D possibly TRBD1 on 5 matching bases. Trimming removed 4 bases at V and 5 bases at J, with 10 bases between. Germline CDR1 and CDR2: SQVTM and ANQGSEA. CDR3 size: 12 residues. CDR3 DNA: TGCAGCGTTGTTGGGGCATTAGATACGCAGTATTTT. It translates to CSVVGALDTQYF.

In this sample, this clonotype turned up a few times. V usage is TRBV3-1 and J usage is TRBJ2-1; D not resolved. There are 16 residues in the CDR3. Germline assignment: CDR1 LGHDT and CDR2 YNNKEL (reference sequence). V dropped 0 bases and J dropped 0 bases, with 9 bases sitting between them. This CDR3 reads CASSQDSRFSYNEQFF. CDR3 nucleotide sequence: TGTGCCAGCAGCCAAGATTCGCGGTTCTCCTACAATGAGCAGTTCTTC.

This clonotype was found many times. The J gene is TRBJ2-5, the V gene TRBV11-2; 8 nucleotides line up with TRBD1. The CDR3 runs to 11 residues. Germline values: CDR1 SGHAT, CDR2 FQNNGV. Trimming at V came to 5 bases and at J to 9 bases, leaving 2 bases not matched to a gene. In DNA form, the CDR3 reads TGTGCCAGCAGCCAGGACAGGGCCCAGTACTTC. This codes for CASSQDRAQYF.

The table lists this clonotype with many counts. This chain uses TRBV3-1 with TRBJ1-1; D remains unclear. Looked up from germline, CDR1 is LGHDT and CDR2 is YNNKEL (reference sequence). The CDR3 has 11 amino acids. The V end lost 1 base, the J end lost 7 bases, and 4 bases lay between the germline ends. The CDR3 is CASSQGYEAFF. For the CDR3, the DNA is TGTGCCAGCAGCCAAGGTTATGAAGCTTTCTTT.

The rearrangement links TRBV5-1 to TRBJ1-1; perhaps TRBD1 as D (5 bases). Germline V gives CDR1 SGHRS, CDR2 YFSETQ. The ends were cut back, 4 bases at V and 0 bases at J, with 10 bases in the middle. CDR3 size: 14 residues. As DNA, the CDR3 is TGCGCCAGCAGCGGCGGACAAATGAACACTGAAGCTTTCTTT. It codes for CASSGGQMNTEAFF.

This clonotype was recorded at least ten times. The CDR3: CASSPSGTGVLYEQYF. In nucleotides, the CDR3 is TGTGCCAGCTCACCATCCGGGACAGGGGTCCTCTACGAGCAGTACTTC. V and J are TRBV18 and TRBJ2-7; 10 nucleotides match TRBD1. Per the germline V gene, CDR1 is KGHSH and CDR2 is LQKENI. The CDR3 is 16 residues long. Unmatched junction bases numbered 7, after V lost 2 bases and J lost 3 bases.

This clonotype was picked up many times. The chain has TRBV29-1 and TRBJ2-1; D may be TRBD2 (6 bases). This CDR3 comprises 15 residues. V shed 4 bases and J shed 1 base, with 14 bases lying between them. CDR1 is SQVTM and CDR2 is ANQGSEA in the germline V gene. CDR3 region: CSVVIGGRSYNEQFF. The CDR3 DNA reads TGCAGCGTTGTTATCGGAGGGAGGTCCTACAATGAGCAGTTCTTC.

The V call is TRBV7-2, the J call TRBJ2-5; 9 bases line up with TRBD2. CDR3 length: 14 amino acids. Per germline, CDR1 SGHTA and CDR2 FQGNSA. The V segment lost 4 bases and the J segment 5 bases; nucleotides outside the gene matches: 5. The CDR3 here is CASSSIAGVETQYF. CDR3 coding DNA: TGTGCCAGCAGCTCGATAGCGGGAGTGGAGACCCAGTACTTC. The variable domain in full, with the rest retrieved from reference TRBV7-2 and TRBJ2-5, is GAGVSQSPSNKVTEKGKDVELRCDPISGHTALYWYRQSLGQGLEFLIYFQGNSAPDKSGLPSDRFSAERTGGSVSTLTIQRTQQEDSAVYLCASSSIAGVETQYFGPGTRLLVL.

This clonotype came up a few times. V is TRBV29-1 and J is TRBJ1-5, with 10 nucleotides matching TRBD1. V dropped 7 bases and J dropped 6; count of bases not matched to a gene: 3. Germline V gene lookup returns CDR1 SQVTM and CDR2 ANQGSEA. The CDR3 spans 12 residues. In DNA, the CDR3 is TGCAGCGCTGGACAGGGGGGTCAGCCCCAGCATTTT. It yields the protein CSAGQGGQPQHF.

The chain combines TRBV6-1 with TRBJ1-1, with D perhaps matching TRBD1 (6 bases). Trimming removed 5 bases from V and 1 base from J, with 20 bases in between. Germline V gene sequence: CDR1 MNHNS, CDR2 SASEGT. This CDR3 spans 17 amino acids. The CDR3 reads CASSLELTGLTNTEAFF. CDR3 nucleotides: TGTGCCAGCAGTTTGGAATTAACAGGGCTTACGAACACTGAAGCTTTCTTT.

The J gene is TRBJ2-1, the V gene TRBV6-5; a possible D gene is TRBD2 (6 bases). Germline loops: CDR1 MNHEY, CDR2 SVGAGI. This CDR3 is 13 amino acids long. Trimming pared 4 bases from V and 4 bases from J, leaving 8 bases between. For the CDR3, the DNA is TGTGCCAGCAGTTCGACTAGGTACAATGAGCAGTTCTTC. Protein: CASSSTRYNEQFF.

There are many counts of this clonotype. V gene TRBV6-5 combines with J gene TRBJ2-5; a weak D match, TRBD2 (6 bases). From germline, CDR1 is MNHEY and CDR2 SVGAGI. The CDR3 extends over 15 amino acids. Trimming removed 6 bases from V and 5 bases from J, with 19 bases in between. CDR3 loop: CASSPPAGRRETQYF. The CDR3 coding sequence is TGTGCCAGCAGCCCGCCGGCGGGAAGGAGGGAGACCCAGTACTTC.

Many counts were recorded for this clonotype. V is TRBV5-6 and J is TRBJ1-1; D unresolved. Trimming left V 4 bases short and J 0 bases short, with 19 bases between. Germline V lookup: CDR1 SGHDT, CDR2 YYEEEE. The CDR3 consists of 17 residues. CDR3 DNA: TGTGCCAGCAGCGTTTACCTACGAACATCGCTGAACACTGAAGCTTTCTTT. Translated, it gives CASSVYLRTSLNTEAFF.